The rows below give T cell receptor beta chains drawn from one sample of a study of shared T cell receptors in the human thymus. The protocol was immunoSEQ multiplex PCR, while the TCRdb copy is restricted to in-frame clones and leaves out a portion. This table holds roughly 550,000 clones, around 78% found once. These data were also filed under a second study, of human thymus T cells.

The sequencing sample was made of thymocytes. These receptors were collected from a boy less than two years old with a congenital heart defect. CDR3s include the opening cysteine and the closing phenylalanine or tryptophan. A D gene is named only where the DNA matches it firmly. For some rows the clone size is stated as once, few or many, or as a class when expanded; others skip it.

J gene: TRBJ1-1; clone size: .; CDR3 length: 13; V gene: TRBV2; D gene: TRBD1; CDR3 DNA: TGTGCCAGCAGCGCACCCGGGACAGGGGAAGCTTTCTTT; CDR3 protein: CASSAPGTGEAFF
J gene: TRBJ1-1; clone size: once; CDR3 length: 16; V gene: TRBV4-1; D gene: TRBD1; CDR3 DNA: TGCGCCAGCAGCCAGTCCCCGGGACAGGTCATAACTGAAGCTTTCTTT; CDR3 protein: CASSQSPGQVITEAFF
J gene: TRBJ2-7; clone size: .; CDR3 length: 16; V gene: TRBV6-1; D gene: .; CDR3 DNA: TGTGCCAGCAGTGAAGAGTTTCGGGTAGGAGTCTACGAGCAGTACTTC; CDR3 protein: CASSEEFRVGVYEQYF
J gene: TRBJ1-1; clone size: .; CDR3 length: 15; V gene: TRBV14; D gene: .; CDR3 DNA: TGTGCCAGCAGTCACCCCGGCGGGATGAACACTGAAGCTTTCTTT; CDR3 protein: CASSHPGGMNTEAFF
J gene: TRBJ1-1; clone size: .; CDR3 length: 14; V gene: TRBV27; D gene: .; CDR3 DNA: TGTGCCAGCCGAGGGGGGGAGGGGAACACTGAAGCTTTCTTT; CDR3 protein: CASRGGEGNTEAFF
J gene: TRBJ2-2; clone size: .; CDR3 length: 17; V gene: TRBV7-8; D gene: .; CDR3 DNA: TGTGCCAGCAGCTTAGCGTGTGGCAGGCAAAACACCGGGGAGCTGTTTTTT; CDR3 protein: CASSLACGRQNTGELFF
J gene: TRBJ2-7; clone size: .; CDR3 length: 16; V gene: TRBV11-3; D gene: TRBD1; CDR3 DNA: TGTGCCAGCAGCCCCCGATGGACAGGGGGACGGTACGAGCAGTACTTC; CDR3 protein: CASSPRWTGGRYEQYF
J gene: TRBJ2-7; clone size: .; CDR3 length: 16; V gene: TRBV5-4; D gene: .; CDR3 DNA: TGTGCCAGCAGCTCGGCCGAGCGGGTACCACACTACGAGCAGTACTTC; CDR3 protein: CASSSAERVPHYEQYF
J gene: TRBJ2-3; clone size: .; CDR3 length: 15; V gene: TRBV4-1; D gene: .; CDR3 DNA: TGCGCCAGCAGCCAAGAGCCCCCGACGGAGGATACGCAGTATTTT; CDR3 protein: CASSQEPPTEDTQYF
J gene: TRBJ2-7; clone size: .; CDR3 length: 14; V gene: TRBV18; D gene: .; CDR3 DNA: TGTGCCAGCTCACCCCCCCCCGGGGTATACGAGCAGTACTTC; CDR3 protein: CASSPPPGVYEQYF
J gene: TRBJ2-2; clone size: .; CDR3 length: 17; V gene: TRBV5-5; D gene: TRBD2; CDR3 DNA: TGTGCCAGCAGCTTTCGGTTTAGCGGGACGAACACCGGGGAGCTGTTTTTT; CDR3 protein: CASSFRFSGTNTGELFF
J gene: TRBJ2-3; clone size: .; CDR3 length: 15; V gene: TRBV10-3; D gene: TRBD1; CDR3 DNA: TGTGCCATCAGCGGGACAGGGGGCTTAGCAGATACGCAGTATTTT; CDR3 protein: CAISGTGGLADTQYF
J gene: TRBJ2-7; clone size: once; CDR3 length: 15; V gene: TRBV5-6; D gene: .; CDR3 DNA: TGTGCCAGCAGCTTGCAAAGGACTGGAGACGTCGAGCAGTACTTC; CDR3 protein: CASSLQRTGDVEQYF
J gene: TRBJ2-7; clone size: .; CDR3 length: 16; V gene: TRBV15; D gene: .; CDR3 DNA: TGTGCCACCAGCAGATCCAGGGTTACGGTCTCCTACGAGCAGTACTTC; CDR3 protein: CATSRSRVTVSYEQYF
J gene: TRBJ1-5; clone size: .; CDR3 length: 15; V gene: TRBV28; D gene: .; CDR3 DNA: TGTGCCACCCGACAAAAGCCCGGCGGGAATCAGCCCCAGCATTTT; CDR3 protein: CATRQKPGGNQPQHF
J gene: TRBJ2-7; clone size: few; CDR3 length: 18; V gene: TRBV14; D gene: .; CDR3 DNA: TGTGCCAGCAGCCAAGATAATCGGTCGGGGGGCAGCTCCTACGAGCAGTACTTC; CDR3 protein: CASSQDNRSGGSSYEQYF
J gene: TRBJ2-2; clone size: .; CDR3 length: 15; V gene: TRBV13; D gene: .; CDR3 DNA: TGTGCCAGCAGCTTATGGGCTATCAACACCGGGGAGCTGTTTTTT; CDR3 protein: CASSLWAINTGELFF
J gene: TRBJ2-5; clone size: once; CDR3 length: 16; V gene: TRBV5-4; D gene: .; CDR3 DNA: TGTGCCAGCAGCTCGAGCCGAGGGATGACTCAAGAGACCCAGTACTTC; CDR3 protein: CASSSSRGMTQETQYF
J gene: TRBJ1-1; clone size: .; CDR3 length: 17; V gene: TRBV9; D gene: TRBD1; CDR3 DNA: TGTGCCAGCAGCCCGACCTGGACAGGGAGGGGGCACACTGAAGCTTTCTTT; CDR3 protein: CASSPTWTGRGHTEAFF
J gene: TRBJ1-5; clone size: .; CDR3 length: 14; V gene: TRBV4-3; D gene: .; CDR3 DNA: TGCGCCAGCAGCCAAGACAGGGGCTACCAGCCCCAGCATTTT; CDR3 protein: CASSQDRGYQPQHF
J gene: TRBJ2-7; clone size: .; CDR3 length: 22; V gene: TRBV27; D gene: .; CDR3 DNA: TGTGCCAGCAGTTTAAGGCGCCCCCAGGAACCAACCAAACCTACGAGCTCCTACGAGCAGTACTTC; CDR3 protein: CASSLRRPQEPTKPTSSYEQYF
J gene: TRBJ2-2; clone size: few; CDR3 length: 19; V gene: TRBV4-1; D gene: TRBD1; CDR3 DNA: TGCGCCAGCAGCCAAGACACCCCGTACAGGGGGCTGAACACCGGGGAGCTGTTTTTT; CDR3 protein: CASSQDTPYRGLNTGELFF
J gene: TRBJ1-4; clone size: .; CDR3 length: 15; V gene: TRBV14; D gene: TRBD1; CDR3 DNA: TGTGCCAGCAGCCAGGGACAGTCAACTAATGAAAAACTGTTTTTT; CDR3 protein: CASSQGQSTNEKLFF
J gene: TRBJ2-7; clone size: .; CDR3 length: 14; V gene: TRBV4-3; D gene: TRBD1; CDR3 DNA: TGCGCCAGCAGCGAAGACAGGGGTCTATACGAGCAGTACTTC; CDR3 protein: CASSEDRGLYEQYF
J gene: TRBJ2-7; clone size: .; CDR3 length: 17; V gene: TRBV25-1; D gene: TRBD2; CDR3 DNA: TGTGCCAGCAGTACATCCGGGACTAGCGGGGGGACCTACGAGCAGTACTTC; CDR3 protein: CASSTSGTSGGTYEQYF
J gene: TRBJ2-3; clone size: .; CDR3 length: 18; V gene: TRBV28; D gene: .; CDR3 DNA: TGTGCCAGCAGTTTATGGATCCGACAGTACAATAGCACAGATACGCAGTATTTT; CDR3 protein: CASSLWIRQYNSTDTQYF
J gene: TRBJ2-3; clone size: .; CDR3 length: 17; V gene: TRBV14; D gene: .; CDR3 DNA: TGTGCCAGCAGCCCACAATCACCTCCGGGGTGCACAGATACGCAGTATTTT; CDR3 protein: CASSPQSPPGCTDTQYF
J gene: TRBJ1-1; clone size: .; CDR3 length: 11; V gene: TRBV19; D gene: .; CDR3 DNA: TGTGCCAGTAAGCGGAACACTGAAGCTTTCTTT; CDR3 protein: CASKRNTEAFF
J gene: TRBJ1-4; clone size: .; CDR3 length: 15; V gene: TRBV18; D gene: .; CDR3 DNA: TGTGCCAGCTCACCACCCAGGTCGACTAATGAAAAACTGTTTTTT; CDR3 protein: CASSPPRSTNEKLFF
J gene: TRBJ2-7; clone size: .; CDR3 length: 14; V gene: TRBV11-2; D gene: .; CDR3 DNA: TGTGCCAGCAGCTTTGTTACCGGGAAGAACGAGCAGTACTTC; CDR3 protein: CASSFVTGKNEQYF
J gene: TRBJ2-2; clone size: .; CDR3 length: 19; V gene: TRBV27; D gene: TRBD1; CDR3 DNA: TGTGCCAGCAGTTTATCGCGGCCAAGACAGGGGATGAACACCGGGGAGCTGTTTTTT; CDR3 protein: CASSLSRPRQGMNTGELFF
J gene: TRBJ2-2; clone size: .; CDR3 length: 16; V gene: TRBV11-2; D gene: TRBD2; CDR3 DNA: TGTGCCAGCAGCACCACTAGCGGGCCGAACACCGGGGAGCTGTTTTTT; CDR3 protein: CASSTTSGPNTGELFF
J gene: TRBJ1-5; clone size: .; CDR3 length: 17; V gene: TRBV2; D gene: .; CDR3 DNA: TGTGCCAGCAGTGAAGACAGGCCAACCCATAGCAATCAGCCCCAGCATTTT; CDR3 protein: CASSEDRPTHSNQPQHF
J gene: TRBJ1-1; clone size: .; CDR3 length: 16; V gene: TRBV2; D gene: TRBD1; CDR3 DNA: TGTGCCAGCAGGCGGGTCCTTACAGGGGGGAACACTGAAGCTTTCTTT; CDR3 protein: CASRRVLTGGNTEAFF
J gene: TRBJ2-7; clone size: few; CDR3 length: 19; V gene: TRBV7-9; D gene: TRBD2; CDR3 DNA: TGTGCCAGCAGCCCCCAGGACAGGGGACTAGCGGGAGGGCCGAAGGAGCAGTACTTC; CDR3 protein: CASSPQDRGLAGGPKEQYF
J gene: TRBJ2-2; clone size: .; CDR3 length: 15; V gene: TRBV19; D gene: TRBD1; CDR3 DNA: TGTGCCAGTACCGACAGGGGCGGGAACACCGGGGAGCTGTTTTTT; CDR3 protein: CASTDRGGNTGELFF
J gene: TRBJ2-1; clone size: .; CDR3 length: 14; V gene: TRBV10-2; D gene: .; CDR3 DNA: TGCGCCAGCAGGGGAGACAGGGGAGGGAGTGAGCAGTTCTTC; CDR3 protein: CASRGDRGGSEQFF
J gene: TRBJ2-6; clone size: .; CDR3 length: 15; V gene: TRBV28; D gene: TRBD1; CDR3 DNA: TGTGCCAGCAGCTTTGACAGGGTCGGGGCCAACGTCCTGACTTTC; CDR3 protein: CASSFDRVGANVLTF
J gene: TRBJ1-1; clone size: .; CDR3 length: 13; V gene: TRBV30; D gene: .; CDR3 DNA: TGTGCCTGGAGACTGGGGCAGATCACTGAAGCTTTCTTT; CDR3 protein: CAWRLGQITEAFF
J gene: TRBJ2-7; clone size: .; CDR3 length: 17; V gene: TRBV4-1; D gene: .; CDR3 DNA: TGCGCCAGCAGCCAAGCCGGGAAGGCCAGCGGGCCCTACGAGCAGTACTTC; CDR3 protein: CASSQAGKASGPYEQYF
J gene: TRBJ1-2; clone size: .; CDR3 length: 14; V gene: TRBV27; D gene: .; CDR3 DNA: TGTGCCAGCAGTTTAAACGGTTACGGGTATGGCTACACCTTC; CDR3 protein: CASSLNGYGYGYTF